This T cell receptor (beta chain) was sequenced during a study of blood T cell repertoires in COVID-19. Study-wide background: Samples of COVID-19 (acute and convalescent) were obtained from the United States, Italy and Spain. From T cells, B-cell-depleted T cells, or PBMCs came the material, which was cDNA or gDNA.

Per the original methods: Cell counts per sample came from amplifying reference gene primers. Using immunoSEQ multiplex PCR, the repertoire was profiled, and TCRdb retains in-frame clones only, with some absent. V, J and clone size reflect that table, while D and trimming were determined from the DNA. The data hold roughly 150,000 clones, with about 81% observed a single time. CDR1 SQVTM and CDR2 ANQGSEA come from the germline V gene. This CDR3 is 15 amino acids long. This rearrangement joins TRBV29-1 to TRBJ2-2; D possibly corresponds to TRBD2 (5 bases). The specimen sequenced was peripheral blood. This sequence was found in a woman aged 80 or older with acute or convalescent COVID-19. The CDR3 sequence is CTVRTGRVDTGELFF. CDR3 nucleotide sequence: TGCACCGTCCGTACGGGAAGGGTGGACACCGGGGAGCTGTTTTTT.